Reported below is one TCR beta chain. Its antigen is still unknown. Data came from immunoSEQ multiplex PCR; TCRdb stores just in-frame clones and leaves some out. In the table there are under 40,000 clones, about 81% of which are singletons. These data come from a study of T cells in localized non-small cell lung cancer. Trimming removed 2 bases from V and 2 bases from J; junction bases left unmatched: 5. CDR1 is MNHEY and CDR2 is SVGAGI in the germline V gene. The CDR3 spans 16 residues. Study-wide results and caveats: Uninvolved adjacent lung, not tumor, had the highest T cell clonality.

The chain combines TRBV6-5 with TRBJ2-7; 11 bases align to TRBD2. This TCR was sampled from a male donor older than 55 with stage II squamous cell lung carcinoma. Sequencing was performed on peripheral blood, taken before any cancer treatment. The CDR3 loop is CASSYPGTSGAYEQYF. The CDR3 region has the DNA TGTGCCAGCAGTTACCCCGGGACTAGCGGAGCCTACGAGCAGTACTTC.